The T cell receptor (beta chain) under discussion was sequenced for a study of blood T cell repertoires in COVID-19. Source study methods: Reference gene primers were amplified, and this amplification served to estimate nucleated cell counts. Assay used: immunoSEQ multiplex PCR; TCRdb lists only in-frame clones, some missing. The D gene and trimming were derived from the DNA, and the V and J assignments and clone size from that table. Of around 70,000 clones listed, over 75% are singletons. Sequencing input: peripheral blood. The clonotype comes from a woman aged 80 or over with active or convalescent COVID-19.

The CDR3: CASGVGAALHF. The CDR3, as DNA: TGTGCCAGCGGGGTGGGGGCCGCCCTCCACTTT. This chain uses TRBV12-3 or TRBV12-4 with TRBJ1-6, with D perhaps matching TRBD1 (6 bases). Trimming left V 8 bases short and J 14 bases short, with 13 bases between. This CDR3 contains 11 residues.